This passage covers 17 T cell receptor beta chains from one sample sequenced in a study of breast tumors, draining lymph nodes, adjacent tissues. One entry per CDR3 protein, called by TCRdb with MiXCR from the multiplex PCR reads. The table shows 140,000 to 150,000 distinct CDR3 sequences, with approximately 29% occurring only once. Breast cancer patients provided tissue from their axillary draining lymph nodes. Sequenced input: axillary lymph node tissue. Source of these receptors: a female donor with breast cancer. Some clones in this sample may be carry-over from other donors' samples.

This clonotype has a count of ten or more. This CDR3 reads CASSQEGGAYEQYF. The CDR3 nucleotides read TGTGCCAGCAGCCAAGAAGGGGGGGCCTACGAGCAGTACTTC. The chain combines TRBV3-1 with TRBJ2-7, with D tentatively TRBD2 (7 bases). Trimming pared 0 bases from V and 2 bases from J, leaving 8 bases between. From germline, CDR1 is LGHDT and CDR2 YNNKEL (reference sequence). There are 14 residues in the CDR3.

This clonotype was found many times. The V and J genes are TRBV18 and TRBJ2-5; D not certain. The CDR3 runs 13 residues. The germline V gene encodes CDR1 KGHSH and CDR2 LQKENI. Trimming removed 4 bases at V and 5 bases at J, with 11 bases between. CDR3 sequence: CASSLQRPETQYF. The CDR3 DNA is TGTGCCAGCTCACTGCAGAGGCCGGAGACCCAGTACTTC.

Note on this clonotype: A single base separates this from a much larger clone, so it may be a read error. The rearrangement links TRBV20-1 to TRBJ1-2, with 10 positions matching TRBD1. Per germline, CDR1 DFQATT and CDR2 SNEGSKA (reference sequence). V trimming: 6 bases; J trimming: 4 bases; junction bases outside the gene matches: 11. The CDR3 is 15 residues long. Here the CDR3 reads CSAKMAGTGAYGYTF. The CDR3 DNA sequence: TGCAGTGCAAAGATGGCCGGGACAGGGGCCTATGGCTACACCTTC.

This clonotype was seen at least ten times. J is TRBJ2-7 and V is TRBV20-1; D unclear. V lost 3 bases to trimming and J lost 6 bases, with 9 bases between them. The germline V gene has CDR1 DFQATT and CDR2 SNEGSKA (reference sequence). This CDR3 comprises 11 residues. For the CDR3, the DNA is TGCAGTGCTAGTACGGTAACCGAGCAGTACTTC. Protein: CSASTVTEQYF.

This clonotype showed up many times. The V gene is TRBV7-3, the J gene TRBJ2-6; either TRBD1 or TRBD2 may fit D (6 bases each). V was trimmed by 1 base and J by 0 bases, leaving 10 bases between them. The CDR3 extends over 17 amino acids. Germline loops: CDR1 SGHTA, CDR2 FQGTGA. The CDR3 DNA reads TGTGCCAGCAGCTTAAAGGGGGGAAACTCTGGGGCCAACGTCCTGACTTTC. It specifies CASSLKGGNSGANVLTF.

This clonotype was recorded many times. At one end the junction does not follow the germline gene, possibly because of a read error. The CDR3 is CASSFLSGGRVGNPIYF. The CDR3 DNA sequence: TGTGCCAGCAGCTTCCTTTCTGGAGGAAGGGTCGGAAACCCCATATATTTT. The chain carries TRBV7-8 and TRBJ1-3; no clear D gene. The CDR3 totals 17 residues. CDR1 and CDR2 from the germline V gene are SGHVS and FQNEAQ.

This clonotype was seen repeatedly, ten times or more. This chain joins TRBV2 and TRBJ2-1; D gene uncertain. Trimming pared 3 bases from V and 2 bases from J, leaving 5 bases between. The CDR3 loop spans 13 amino acids. Germline CDR1 reads SNHLY; CDR2 reads FYNNEI. The CDR3 here is CASSDNPYNEQFF. CDR3 nucleotide sequence: TGTGCCAGCAGTGACAACCCCTACAATGAGCAGTTCTTC.

This clonotype has ten or more counts. The chain has TRBV10-3 and TRBJ1-3; 7 bases fit TRBD1. In germline, CDR1 is ENHRY, CDR2 SYGVKD. The CDR3 loop spans 16 amino acids. Losses at the gene ends were 3 bases for V and 1 base for J; bases not matched to a gene: 6. The CDR3 DNA reads TGTGCCATCAGTGACAGGGGGTTCGGGTCTGGAAACACCATATATTTT. This codes for CAISDRGFGSGNTIYF.

The rearrangement links TRBV9 to TRBJ2-3; perhaps TRBD2 as D (7 bases). CDR1 SGDLS and CDR2 YYNGEE come from the germline V gene. The CDR3 consists of 13 residues. V was clipped by 6 bases and J by 6 bases, with 14 bases between them. The CDR3 region is CASTRGGGDTQYF. CDR3 nucleotide sequence: TGTGCCAGCACGAGGGGGGGGGGGGATACGCAGTATTTT. The full variable domain, with the rest looked up from reference TRBV9 and TRBJ2-3, is DSGVTQTPKHLITATGQRVTLRCSPRSGDLSVYWYQQSLDQGLQFLIQYYNGEERAKGNILERFSAQQFPDLHSELNLSSLELGDSALYFCASTRGGGDTQYFGPGTRLTVL.

DNA of the CDR3: TGTGCCAGCAGCTTAGAACAGGGACTAGACGTGTCCCAGTACTTC. It specifies CASSLEQGLDVSQYF. V usage is TRBV7-6 and J usage is TRBJ2-5; TRBD2 matches at 8 bases. This CDR3 is 15 amino acids long. V lost 1 base, J lost 9 bases, and 10 bases stayed unmatched. Germline V gene data show CDR1 as SGHVS and CDR2 as FNYEAQ.

This clonotype was found many times. V usage is TRBV6-1 and J usage is TRBJ1-5; TRBD1 is a possible D gene (6 bases). Trimming removed 7 bases from V and 1 base from J, with 26 bases in between. The germline gives CDR1 MNHNS, CDR2 SASEGT. There are 19 residues in the CDR3. This chain's CDR3 is CASTLFGLTGLFSNQPQHF. CDR3 in DNA: TGTGCCAGCACCCTCTTCGGCCTTACAGGGCTTTTCAGCAATCAGCCCCAGCATTTT.

As concerns this clonotype: A much larger clone is a single base away; this may be a read error. The chain carries TRBV11-3 and TRBJ2-7, with D possibly matching TRBD2 (5 bases). CDR1 and CDR2 from the germline V gene are SGHNT and YENEEA. The CDR3 consists of 14 residues. The germline V and J ends were trimmed by 0 bases and 6 bases, with 12 bases remaining between them. CDR3 amino acids: CASSLEYHAGEQYF. For the CDR3, the DNA is TGTGCCAGCAGCTTAGAGTACCACGCGGGCGAGCAGTACTTC. Drawing the rest from reference TRBV11-3 and TRBJ2-7, the complete variable domain is EAGVVQSPRYKIIEKKQPVAFWCNPISGHNTLYWYLQNLGQGPELLIRYENEEAVDDSQLPKDRFSAERLKGVDSTLKIQPAELGDSAVYLCASSLEYHAGEQYFGPGTRLTVT.

For this clonotype: A read error may produce the germline difference seen at one junction end. The chain recombines TRBV11-3 with TRBJ2-1; no clear D. Germline lookup yields CDR1 SGHNT and CDR2 YENEEA. The CDR3 contains 17 residues. The chain's CDR3 is CASSLASGVSSYNEQSF. CDR3 in DNA: TGTGCCAGCAGCTTAGCGTCTGGGGTTTCCTCCTACAATGAGCAGTCCTTC.

This clonotype was detected many times. This sequence joins TRBV4-3 and TRBJ1-2, with 7 bases aligning to TRBD1. Germline-derived CDR1 and CDR2 are LGHNA and YSLEER. The V and J ends lost 0 bases and 4 bases, in that order; junction bases with no gene match: 8. The CDR3 consists of 16 residues. CDR3 nucleotides: TGCGCCAGCAGCCAAGATAGAGACAGGGTCGGCTATGGCTACACCTTC. Its translation: CASSQDRDRVGYGYTF.

This clonotype was counted only a few times. This chain joins TRBV6-5 and TRBJ1-4, with 7 bases lining up with TRBD1. The CDR3 has 15 amino acids. The germline gives CDR1 MNHEY, CDR2 SVGAGI. The V segment lost 5 bases and the J segment 3 bases; nucleotides outside the gene matches: 6. The CDR3 DNA follows: TGTGCCAGCAGTCCCGGACAGGTAGCTAATGAAAAACTGTTTTTT. This sequence encodes CASSPGQVANEKLFF.

The chain carries TRBV3-1 and TRBJ1-2; tentative D call: TRBD1 (5 bases). This CDR3 is 16 amino acids long. Germline-derived CDR1 and CDR2 are LGHDT and YNNKEL (reference sequence). With 4 bases removed from V and 5 bases from J, the gap between germline ends came to 20 bases. The CDR3 region is CASSPEWGLGGYGYTF. CDR3 DNA: TGTGCCAGCAGCCCCGAATGGGGGTTGGGCGGGTATGGCTACACCTTC.

This chain connects TRBV7-6 to TRBJ2-7, with TRBD2 matching over 8 bases. Losses at the gene ends were 5 bases for V and 3 bases for J; bases not matched to a gene: 9. CDR3 length equals 15 residues. Per the germline V gene, CDR1 is SGHVS and CDR2 is FNYEAQ. The CDR3 sequence: CASSPYSGESYEQYF. CDR3 coding DNA: TGTGCCAGCAGCCCCTATAGCGGGGAGAGCTACGAGCAGTACTTC.